This T cell receptor (beta chain) emerged from a study of T-cell memory formation after mild COVID-19 (dated by TCRdb to the early 2020s). Regarding the complete study: Most TCR sequence clusters were specific to one of the two donors. In a couple of donors, T-cell clones that expanded and contracted after mild COVID-19 were tracked by sequencing TCRalpha and TCRbeta repertoires over time. The cohort was made up of two young adult volunteers, one female and one male, who were previously healthy. What the work shows at the level of the full study, not this receptor alone: Only a couple of mild cases were covered in the study, and larger cohorts including severe cases with pre-infection samples were considered necessary. Clones contracting from day 15 to 85 had balanced CD4/CD8 phenotypes, while a second wave expanding from day 15 to 37 was biased towards CD4+. Some responding clones were found in pre-infection memory, which suggests that pre-existing cross-reactive memory T cells took part in the SARS-CoV-2 response. Contracting CD4+ clones were located mainly in the CM and EM memory subsets, whereas CD8+ clones were found to be enriched in EMRA. Whether the second-wave clones peaking on day 37 were SARS-CoV-2 specific was not confirmed.

Ficoll-Paque density gradient centrifugation was used to isolate PBMCs. Data came from an Illumina NovaSeq 6000. cDNA libraries for TCRalpha and TCRbeta were prepared by 5'RACE using constant-segment primers, with sample barcodes and unique molecular identifiers added. Trizol reagent was used to extract RNA from every sample. Library amplification was performed in two PCR steps, and a second sample barcode and Illumina TruSeq adapters were introduced in the second step. Libraries were sequenced on an Illumina NovaSeq with 2 x 150 bp paired-end reads. As for the original processing: Demultiplexing of reads and collapsing into UMI-guided consensus sequences were performed with migec v1.2.7. With mixcr v2.1.11, UMI consensuses were aligned to TRA and TRB V and J templates and assembled into clonotypes. A clonotype was counted as expanded or contracted only if both edgeR and NoisET called the change significant, with noise models trained on biological replicates. For edgeR calls, the cutoffs were a false discovery rate-adjusted p below 0.01 and a log2 fold-change threshold of 1. As an exploratory analysis of dynamics, max-normalized trajectories of the 1000 most abundant clonotypes were examined with PCA combined with hierarchical clustering. Separately sequenced CD4+ and CD8+ repertoires were used to assign a CD4 or CD8 phenotype to each responding clone. In TCRdb, the public reads were trimmed at Q25 with fastp and aligned with MiXCR, with productive beta chains retained. Every entry covers one CDR3 protein and lists the most common genes and DNA from its rows. What appears here as the V and J calls and clone size reflects TCRdb's work, not the paper's. The sample includes tens of thousands of distinct CDR3 sequences, with around 15% observed a single time. The biggest ten clones account for around two fifths of the sample.

Note on this clonotype: It lacks a known antigen. Per-nucleotide qualities are absent, and no much larger clonotype sits a single base away.

Trimmed from V: 5 bases; trimmed from J: 2 bases; junction bases lacking a gene match: 9. The CDR1 and CDR2 encoded by the germline V gene are SGHDT and YYEEEE. CDR3 length: 18 amino acids, cysteine to phenylalanine. Only CDR3 DNA remains: 54 bases, in frame from the first base. Rearrangement joined TRBV5-6 to TRBJ2-3, and 15 bases in between align with TRBD2. This sequence originates from a man younger than 35 who had mild COVID-19 (a few samples of this study predate the infection). The sample titles of this study are shuffled in the database, so cell type and time point are left out; the donor was told from shared clones. Sequenced: PBMCs or a T cell subset sorted from them (not recorded which). The nucleotide sequence reads as follows: TGTGCCAGCAGACTAGGACTAGCGGGGGGGCCGGCCACAGATACGCAGTATTTT. Its amino acids are CASRLGLAGGPATDTQYF.